This is a list of T cell receptor beta chains from one sample in a study of early T cells in non-severe SARS-CoV-2 infection. MiXCR, run by TCRdb on the 5' RACE reads, gives a single entry per CDR3 protein. The data hold under 85,000 distinct CDR3 sequences, with roughly an eighth observed a single time. The sample in question was whole blood, obtained at baseline. The source is an adult who was a healthcare worker with PCR-confirmed SARS-CoV-2 infection or an uninfected control (not recorded which). Each CDR3 is given without its conserved first and last residue.

J gene	V gene	CDR3 protein
TRBJ1-1	TRBV29-1	SVEKVLNTEAF
TRBJ1-1	TRBV9	ASSRGKEVTMNTEAF
TRBJ1-2	TRBV30	AWSVQGTYGYT
TRBJ1-1	TRBV18	ASSPELNTEAF
TRBJ1-2	TRBV12-3/TRBV12-4	ASSLGRNYGYT
TRBJ2-5	TRBV5-1	ASSLGTSGGQETQY
TRBJ2-3	TRBV11-2	ASSLQLAGDTDTQY
TRBJ2-1	TRBV9	ASSVEVAYNEQF
TRBJ1-1	TRBV7-3	ASSPGTGGTEAF
TRBJ2-7	TRBV19	ASSKGAGSYYEQY
TRBJ2-3	TRBV6-2/TRBV6-3	ASSYDRERADTQY
TRBJ2-7	TRBV28	ASSSTGEGAGEQY
TRBJ1-5	TRBV19	ASTSRGQVQPQH
TRBJ2-7	TRBV19	ATTAASGGTIYEQY
TRBJ1-1	TRBV11-1	ASSLGRGGTNTEAF
TRBJ2-3	TRBV11-2	ASSLVPKSTDTQY
TRBJ2-5	TRBV18	ASSPLGTGSSETQY
TRBJ2-2	TRBV2	ASSEGGSTGELF
TRBJ2-1	TRBV12-3/TRBV12-4	ASSLRLAGGHSSYNEQF
TRBJ1-2	TRBV19	ASSILTHSHGYT
TRBJ2-3	TRBV7-2	ASSLSPRITDTQY
TRBJ2-1	TRBV5-1	ATSGTADNEQF
TRBJ2-3	TRBV5-5	ASSLEGRGSTDTQY
TRBJ2-1	TRBV7-9	ASRPGTQSGDEQF
TRBJ2-7	TRBV7-2	ASSPLLSGENYEQY
TRBJ2-2	TRBV12-3/TRBV12-4	ASSPQGGTHGELF
TRBJ2-3	TRBV4-1	ASSQDGGRDTQY
TRBJ1-6	TRBV7-6	ASSLEAGILH
TRBJ2-1	TRBV15	ATSASGAYNEQF
TRBJ2-7	TRBV15	ATSRDPGSPNEQY
TRBJ1-3	TRBV7-2	ASSFEPGNTIY
TRBJ1-5	TRBV5-1	ASSLEGSNQPQH
TRBJ2-6	TRBV5-1	ASSFNQRGSGANVLT
TRBJ2-3	TRBV6-4	ASSDLAGGSDTQY
TRBJ2-2	TRBV6-1	ASSEGLVTGELF
TRBJ2-1	TRBV9	ASSVETSGSNEQF
TRBJ2-1	TRBV7-3	ASSYSASYNEQF
TRBJ1-6	TRBV6-6	ASSYLGQGYSPLH
TRBJ2-2	TRBV11-3	ASSLNGITGELF
TRBJ1-6	TRBV6-6	ASSYLALSPLH
TRBJ1-1	TRBV18	ASSPIMGETEAF
TRBJ2-1	TRBV3-1	VSSRPGRENNEQF
TRBJ1-1	TRBV12-3/TRBV12-4	ASRPEGVGHTEAF
TRBJ2-5	TRBV7-9	ASSLAKYQETQY
TRBJ1-1	TRBV5-1	ATKTGTANTEAF
TRBJ1-1	TRBV4-1	ASSQGSFGKKTEAF
TRBJ1-1	TRBV7-2	ASSPRQGEGAF
TRBJ2-7	TRBV12-3/TRBV12-4	ASNSQGRNSYEQY
TRBJ2-3	TRBV4-2	ASSQEATSGGSADTQY